The present entry profiles one T cell receptor (beta chain) with its context. Its antigen target is currently unknown. Per-base qualities were not stored, and no clone one base away is much larger. This entry belongs to a study of T cell changes during pregnancy in multiple sclerosis (dated by TCRdb to the late 2010s). For the study in its entirety: Changes in the T cell repertoire over the course of pregnancy were examined in this study in women with multiple sclerosis.

Libraries were constructed by the immunoSEQ multiplex PCR assay. What TCRdb holds here is the immuneACCESS table cut down to in-frame rearrangements. Part of the clones is not present; checked against another copy, under half of the missing clones reflect an unresolved V gene, and the others are unexplained. The sample records about 110,000 clones, around 93% of which are singletons. The ten largest clones represent 1.6% of the sample. The V end loses 4 bases and the J end loses 6 bases, and a stretch of 19 bases separates them. CDR3 length: 15 amino acids, cysteine to phenylalanine. The entry retains the CDR3 DNA only, 45 bases that are in frame from base 1. The germline V gene yields MDHEN for CDR1 and SYDVKM for CDR2.

Sequenced here: peripheral blood, sampled after pregnancy. This receptor chain uses TRBV28 and TRBJ2-7; the D gene is perhaps TRBD1, from 5 matching bases. The source of this sequence is a female donor with multiple sclerosis, enrolled in a pregnancy study. This receptor carries the CDR3 CASSSPQGSRREQYF. The DNA sequence is as follows: TGTGCCAGCAGTTCACCTCAGGGTAGCCGCCGCGAGCAGTACTTC.